What follows are 12 T cell receptor beta chains derived from one specimen sequenced in a study of identifying expanded T cells in peripheral blood. TCRdb's copy holds only in-frame clones and misses some; the assay was immunoSEQ multiplex PCR. The data show approximately 100,000 clones, around 89% seen once. The sample taken for sequencing was blood. The source is a person aged 18 to 70 in good health.

In this sample, this clone turned up once. Relative to the germline gene, one junction end is altered; a read error may explain this. This chain links TRBV5-1 with TRBJ1-2, with D possibly TRBD1 on 6 matching bases. CDR3 length equals 14 residues. In germline, CDR1 is SGHRS, CDR2 YFSETQ. CDR3 in amino acids: CASSQEGGFYGYTF. CDR3 nucleotide sequence: TGTGCCAGCAGCCAAGAGGGGGGATTCTATGGCTACACCTTC.

The chain uses TRBV6-6 and TRBJ2-7; TRBD2 matches 13 bases. V was clipped by 6 bases and J by 3 bases; unmatched bases: 5. From germline, CDR1 is MNHNY and CDR2 SVGAGI (reference sequence). CDR3 length: 15 residues. The CDR3 sequence: CASSGLAGAFYEQYF. The CDR3 DNA is TGTGCCAGCAGCGGACTAGCGGGGGCCTTCTACGAGCAGTACTTC.

This clone was seen a single time. The V call is TRBV6-5, the J call TRBJ1-2; D call uncertain. The CDR3 sequence is 13 residues long. V was clipped by 5 bases and J by 4 bases, with 11 bases between them. CDR1 MNHEY and CDR2 SVGAGI come from the germline V gene. For the CDR3, the DNA is TGTGCCAGCAGTGAAGACCGGGCCTATGGCTACACCTTC. Residues: CASSEDRAYGYTF.

The genes are TRBV6-6 and TRBJ2-7; D unclear. The V gene's germline CDR1 is MNHNY and CDR2 SVGAGI (reference sequence). The CDR3 spans 11 residues. The V end was cut by 5 bases, the J end by 4 bases, with 6 bases between. DNA for the CDR3: TGTGCCAGCAGTCCTCAATACGAGCAGTACTTC. Translation: CASSPQYEQYF.

The chain joins TRBV4-1 to TRBJ1-2; D call uncertain. This CDR3 comprises 16 residues. V shed 0 bases and J shed 2 bases, with 13 bases lying between them. CDR1 and CDR2 from the germline V gene are MGHRA and YSYEKL. This chain's CDR3 is CASSQEVRGGNYGYTF. CDR3 sequence (DNA): TGCGCCAGCAGCCAAGAGGTCCGGGGTGGGAACTATGGCTACACCTTC.

The chain combines TRBV5-1 with TRBJ2-7; no firm D call. Germline loops: CDR1 SGHRS, CDR2 YFSETQ. Deletions cut 4 bases from V and 0 bases from J, with 14 bases between. The CDR3 covers 15 residues. The CDR3 loop is CASSPLRSPSYEQYF. The CDR3 DNA reads TGCGCCAGCAGCCCCCTTCGGTCCCCCTCCTACGAGCAGTACTTC. Together with reference TRBV5-1 and TRBJ2-7, the CDR3 gives the full variable domain: KAGVTQTPRYLIKTRGQQVTLSCSPISGHRSVSWYQQTPGQGLQFLFEYFSETQRNKGNFPGRFSGRQFSNSRSEMNVSTLELGDSALYLCASSPLRSPSYEQYFGPGTRLTVT.

V is TRBV11-2 and J is TRBJ1-6; no reliable D call. Germline values: CDR1 SGHAT, CDR2 FQNNGV. The CDR3 extends over 13 amino acids. V was cut by 6 bases and J by 7 bases, with 10 bases left in between. CDR3 in DNA: TGTGCCAGCAGGTTAACGGTCAATTCACCCCTCCACTTT. Translated: CASRLTVNSPLHF.

The chain is built from TRBV10-3 and TRBJ2-3; 7 bases align to TRBD1. The CDR3 extends over 14 amino acids. Germline V gene data show CDR1 as ENHRY and CDR2 as SYGVKD. The J segment lost 2 bases and the V segment lost 8 bases, leaving 7 bases of the junction unmatched. The CDR3 nucleotides are TGTGCCATCTCCCGGGACAGATACACAGATACGCAGTATTTT. Protein product: CAISRDRYTDTQYF.

The chain employs TRBV7-9 and TRBJ1-3; D uncertain. In germline, CDR1 is SEHNR, CDR2 FQNEAQ (reference sequence). This CDR3 is built from 17 residues. The V end lost 1 base, the J end lost 4 bases, and 17 bases lay between the germline ends. Here the CDR3 DNA reads TGTGCCAGCAGCTTAGTACCTTCGGACCGTCGGGGAAACACCATATATTTT. This gives the protein CASSLVPSDRRGNTIYF.

The chain employs TRBV6-1 and TRBJ1-3; TRBD1 is a possible D gene (5 bases). Per the germline V gene, CDR1 is MNHNS and CDR2 is SASEGT. The CDR3 loop spans 15 amino acids. Trimming cost V 2 bases and J 2 bases, with 10 bases left between them. CDR3 bases: TGTGCCAGCAGTGAATATATGGGGGCTGGAAACACCATATATTTT. This sequence encodes CASSEYMGAGNTIYF.

The chain has TRBV11-2 and TRBJ2-3; 9 positions match TRBD2. CDR3 length: 18 amino acids. CDR1 SGHAT and CDR2 FQNNGV come from the germline V gene. Germline trimming cut 0 bases from V and 2 bases from J; bases unmatched to any gene: 9. CDR3 in DNA: TGTGCCAGCAGCTTAGAACTTACCGCGGGGGGGGTCACAGATACGCAGTATTTT. It is translated as CASSLELTAGGVTDTQYF.

This chain connects TRBV5-1 to TRBJ1-4; D is unclear. V was shortened by 5 bases and J by 5 bases, with 7 bases between the two germline ends. Germline V CDR1 and CDR2: SGHRS, YFSETQ. CDR3 length: 12 residues. The CDR3 DNA follows: TGCGCCAGCAGGGCCCAAAATGAAAAACTGTTTTTT. It yields the protein CASRAQNEKLFF.